This T cell receptor (beta chain) was captured by sequencing in a study of blood T cell repertoires in COVID-19 (dated by TCRdb to 2019 to 2021). Turning to the overall study: Samples from collaborators originated in the United States, Italy and Spain and spanned both the acute and convalescent phases of COVID-19. The prospective study material was composed of cDNA or gDNA derived from T cells, B-cell-depleted T cells, or PBMCs. The dataset comprised deeply sampled blood TCRbeta repertoires from subjects exposed to, actively infected with, or recovered from COVID-19. Samples came from the ongoing ImmuneRACE study (first 160 participants) plus 1,254 subjects from 6 global collaborators. A freely available public database, intended as a resource for researchers studying the immune response to SARS-CoV-2, is where the repertoires were released. Where HLA class I and class II types were available, the types were taken from metadata supplied by the sample provider, not from assay-based typing. A de-identified subject ID, COVID-19 status, age in years and sex were almost always included in the sample metadata.

The collaborating institutions used their own protocols to collect whole blood in K2EDTA tubes. For TCRbeta analysis, collaborators shipped samples in one of three forms: frozen whole blood, isolated PBMCs, or DNA extracted from either of those sample types. This clone has just a few counts. Its specific antigen is unknown. Base qualities are not recorded, but no much larger clone differs from it by a single base. Study-level results and caveats: The quantity of clinical and demographic metadata differed by source and by participant and was supplied without curation.

TCRbeta CDR3 regions were amplified from genomic DNA by means of the immunoSEQ Assay, a bias-controlled multiplex PCR. Turning to the authors' computational methods: The number of nucleated cells in each sample was estimated by amplification of reference gene primers within the assay. Sequence reads were collapsed and filtered to measure the absolute abundance of every unique TCRbeta CDR3 rearrangement. For each sample, productive Simpson clonality was calculated by taking the square root of Simpson's diversity index across productive rearrangements. TCRdb obtained this table from immuneACCESS and retained in-frame rearrangements with V and J assigned. These tables miss some clones; where compared with another copy, unresolved V genes account for less than half of the shortfall, and the remainder is unexplained. V and J calls and clone size come straight from that table; D and trimming were deduced from the DNA. Counted in this sample were some 140,000 clones; 79% of them appeared once. The ten biggest clones cover approximately 4% of the sample.

The germline V gene (reference sequence) specifies MNHEY as CDR1 and SMNVEV as CDR2. Trimming removed 5 bases from V and 0 bases from J, leaving 17 bases between the germline ends. The CDR3 has 17 amino acids, counting the end cysteine and phenylalanine. The read is trimmed to its CDR3 DNA, 51 bases read in frame from base 1. The source is a man between 60 and 75 years old with acute or convalescent COVID-19. The specimen was peripheral blood. The sequence is built from TRBV27 and TRBJ1-5; a tentative D call is TRBD1 (6 bases match). This receptor carries the CDR3 CASSAARTEYSNQPQHF. The DNA is TGTGCCAGCAGTGCAGCCAGGACAGAGTATAGCAATCAGCCCCAGCATTTT.